This TCR beta chain was retrieved from a study of T cell repertoires in cytomegalovirus infection. This clonotype showed up just a few times. Antigen unknown. The V end lost 8 bases, the J end lost 3 bases, and 19 bases lay between the germline ends. Germline values: CDR1 MNHEY, CDR2 SMNVEV (reference sequence). CDR3 length equals 15 residues. TCRdb redid the calling of the reads with MiXCR, one entry per CDR3 protein. The table has roughly 760,000 distinct CDR3 sequences, 35% to 45% seen once. Study-level results: Across the ex vivo response, the dominant clonotypes were HLA-C-restricted CMV-specific TCR beta clonotypes. Totalled public TCR beta family frequency picked out people who carried CMV plus the relevant HLA.

This chain links TRBV27 with TRBJ2-5; D may be TRBD1 or TRBD2 (5 bases each). This sequence originates from a human donor in good health (CMV status not recorded). Some clones in this sample may be carry-over from other donors' samples. Sample: PBMCs. CDR3 region: CASSRVGAGKETQYF. The DNA for the CDR3 is TGTGCCAGCTCCAGAGTCGGGGCAGGGAAAGAGACCCAGTACTTC.